The 22 T cell receptor beta chains below were found in one sample sequenced in a study of blood T cell repertoires in COVID-19. Produced via immunoSEQ multiplex PCR; TCRdb's table is partial and in-frame only. Among about 130,000 clones, 75% to 90% were seen once, and the ten largest hold under 2.5%. Sequenced sample: PBMCs or T cells enriched from blood (not recorded which). These receptors were taken from a woman in her forties or fifties who had recovered from COVID-19.

About this clone itself: This same CDR3 is encoded by further DNA sequences in the sample. The chain recombines TRBV7-9 with TRBJ1-1, with a possible D match to TRBD1 (6 bases). The germline V gene has CDR1 SEHNR and CDR2 FQNEAQ (reference sequence). V was clipped by 3 bases and J by 2 bases, with 10 bases between them. CDR3 length: 14 amino acids. The CDR3 region is CASSLDSGNTEAFF. The CDR3 DNA reads as TGTGCCAGCAGCTTGGACAGTGGAAACACTGAAGCTTTCTTT.

This clone appeared a single time. V and J are TRBV5-6 and TRBJ1-1, with D perhaps matching TRBD1 (6 bases). The germline V gene has CDR1 SGHDT and CDR2 YYEEEE. This CDR3 is built from 14 residues. Trimming took off 2 bases at V and 1 base at J, with 9 bases between the two ends. In DNA, the CDR3 is TGTGCCAGCAGCTTACTGGGGGCGAACACTGAAGCTTTCTTT. It encodes CASSLLGANTEAFF. Drawing the rest from reference TRBV5-6 and TRBJ1-1, the complete variable domain is DAGVTQSPTHLIKTRGQQVTLRCSPKSGHDTVSWYQQALGQGPQFIFQYYEEEERQRGNFPDRFSGHQFPNYSSELNVNALLLGDSALYLCASSLLGANTEAFFGQGTRLTVV.

J is TRBJ1-1 and V is TRBV2; TRBD1 matches 9 bases. The ends lost 8 bases at V and 4 bases at J; junction bases unmatched: 8. The CDR3 spans 14 residues. Germline V gene data show CDR1 as SNHLY and CDR2 as FYNNEI. CDR3 in DNA: TGTGCCAGCGGAAGGGACAGGGTTGGCACTGAAGCTTTCTTT. Translated, it gives CASGRDRVGTEAFF.

The chain uses TRBV9 and TRBJ2-3; TRBD2 agrees at 8 bases. This CDR3 contains 16 residues. Germline-derived CDR1 and CDR2 are SGDLS and YYNGEE. With 3 bases clipped from V and 2 bases from J, the junction kept 8 bases outside the gene matches. CDR3 DNA sequence: TGTGCCAGCAGCGCAAGAGCGGGGGACAACACAGATACGCAGTATTTT. Translated: CASSARAGDNTDTQYF.

The rearrangement uses TRBV7-9 and TRBJ1-2, with D possibly TRBD1 on 5 matching bases. Germline CDR1 and CDR2: SEHNR and FQNEAQ (reference sequence). The CDR3 runs to 16 residues. V dropped 1 base and J dropped 0 bases, with 12 bases sitting between them. This CDR3 reads CASSLVGGVANYGYTF. The CDR3 DNA reads as TGTGCCAGCAGCTTAGTCGGGGGAGTAGCTAACTATGGCTACACCTTC.

This clone occurred a few times. This chain links TRBV10-3 with TRBJ1-1, with unresolved D. Trimming took 2 bases from V and 1 from J, leaving 11 bases between them. Germline loops: CDR1 ENHRY, CDR2 SYGVKD. CDR3 length: 15 residues. CDR3 DNA: TGTGCCATCAGTGAGCGGGGAATGAGGAACACTGAAGCTTTCTTT. It encodes CAISERGMRNTEAFF.

The rearrangement links TRBV7-8 to TRBJ1-1; no definite D call. Germline CDR1 is SGHVS and CDR2 is FQNEAQ. The CDR3 loop spans 13 amino acids. Deletions cut 7 bases from V and 3 bases from J, with 12 bases between. Written as DNA, the CDR3 is TGTGCCAGCATCCGGTGGGAGGACACTGAAGCTTTCTTT. Its protein is CASIRWEDTEAFF.

The chain has TRBV7-3 and TRBJ2-2, with D unresolved. CDR1 and CDR2 (germline): SGHTA, FQGTGA. The V gene lost 0 bases and the J gene lost 6 bases, with 14 bases spanning the gap. The CDR3 runs 16 residues. This CDR3 is CASSLTGRQLPGELFF. The CDR3 DNA is TGTGCCAGCAGCTTAACGGGCCGGCAGCTCCCCGGGGAGCTGTTTTTT. Full variable domain (remainder filled in from reference TRBV7-3 and TRBJ2-2): GAGVSQTPSNKVTEKGKYVELRCDPISGHTALYWYRQSLGQGPEFLIYFQGTGAADDSGLPNDRFFAVRPEGSVSTLKIQRTERGDSAVYLCASSLTGRQLPGELFFGEGSRLTVL.

The rearrangement links TRBV27 to TRBJ2-1, with 11 bases fitting TRBD2. The CDR3 is 14 amino acids. The germline CDR1 and CDR2 sequences are MNHEY and SMNVEV (reference sequence). V dropped 10 bases and J dropped 11; count of bases not matched to a gene: 13. This CDR3 is CATRGLAASSQQFF. The CDR3 DNA reads TGTGCCACTCGGGGACTAGCGGCCTCCTCCCAGCAGTTCTTC.

This clone turned up a few times. The rearrangement uses TRBV4-1 and TRBJ2-7, with 9 bases matching TRBD1. Germline CDR1 MGHRA, CDR2 YSYEKL. The V gene end was trimmed by 5 bases and the J gene end by 1 base; junction bases not matched to a gene: 9. The CDR3 contains 16 residues. CDR3 region: CASSSRVGQGSYEQYF. The DNA for the CDR3 is TGCGCCAGCAGCTCCCGAGTCGGACAGGGGTCCTACGAGCAGTACTTC.

Here the CDR3 reads CASSLAGTSGGLAKNIQYF. The CDR3 DNA follows: TGTGCCAGCAGCTTGGCTGGGACTAGCGGGGGACTAGCCAAAAACATTCAGTACTTC. The chain has TRBV11-3 and TRBJ2-4, with 14 bases lining up with TRBD2. V trimming: 3 bases; J trimming: 0 bases; junction bases outside the gene matches: 7. The CDR3 has 19 amino acids. CDR1 and CDR2 (germline): SGHNT, YENEEA.

The rearrangement links TRBV5-1 to TRBJ1-1; D gene unclear. Trimming took 7 bases from V and 1 from J, leaving 11 bases between them. CDR3 size: 13 residues. Germline V gene data show CDR1 as SGHRS and CDR2 as YFSETQ. CDR3: CASGPAGNTEAFF. CDR3 sequence (DNA): TGCGCCAGCGGGCCCGCGGGGAACACTGAAGCTTTCTTT.

J is TRBJ1-2 and V is TRBV2; tentatively, D is TRBD1 (5 bases). V lost 4 bases and J 1 base, leaving 19 bases between the germline ends. The length of the CDR3 is 17 residues. In germline, CDR1 is SNHLY, CDR2 FYNNEI. CDR3 protein: CASSAREGLSFNYGYTF. In DNA, the CDR3 is TGTGCCAGCAGTGCCCGGGAGGGACTGAGCTTTAACTATGGCTACACCTTC.

The chain is built from TRBV6-5 and TRBJ2-7; 7 bases map to TRBD1. The V and J ends lost 10 bases and 4 bases, in that order; junction bases with no gene match: 7. Germline CDR1 reads MNHEY; CDR2 reads SVGAGI. This CDR3 is 12 amino acids long. CDR3 residues: CATRTGLYEQYF. CDR3 in DNA: TGTGCCACCCGGACAGGTCTATACGAGCAGTACTTC.

This rearrangement joins TRBV5-1 to TRBJ2-7; tentative D call: TRBD1 (5 bases). Germline-derived CDR1 and CDR2 are SGHRS and YFSETQ. CDR3 length: 14 residues. Trimming pared 0 bases from V and 0 bases from J, leaving 7 bases between. This CDR3 is CASSLGQGSYEQYF. The CDR3 bases are TGCGCCAGCAGCTTGGGGCAGGGCTCCTACGAGCAGTACTTC. The variable domain in full, with the rest retrieved from reference TRBV5-1 and TRBJ2-7, is KAGVTQTPRYLIKTRGQQVTLSCSPISGHRSVSWYQQTPGQGLQFLFEYFSETQRNKGNFPGRFSGRQFSNSRSEMNVSTLELGDSALYLCASSLGQGSYEQYFGPGTRLTVT.

This clone was observed a single time. V is TRBV5-6 and J is TRBJ1-2; 8 bases are a match to TRBD1. V gave up 7 bases and J gave up 0 bases; unmatched junction bases: 2. The germline gives CDR1 SGHDT, CDR2 YYEEEE. This CDR3 has 13 amino acids. CDR3 nucleotide sequence: TGTGCCAGCGGGACAGGACCTAACTATGGCTACACCTTC. It yields the protein CASGTGPNYGYTF.

The chain uses TRBV6-5 and TRBJ2-4; tentatively, D is TRBD1 (5 bases). Germline lookup yields CDR1 MNHEY and CDR2 SVGAGI. The CDR3 has 16 residues. V was clipped by 4 bases and J by 0 bases, with 13 bases between them. The CDR3 DNA is TGTGCCAGCAGTTTTGACAGCCTGATAGCCAAAAACATTCAGTACTTC. Protein product: CASSFDSLIAKNIQYF.

The chain joins TRBV30 to TRBJ1-2; D perhaps matches TRBD1 (5 bases). This CDR3 is 12 amino acids long. The V gene lost 3 bases and the J gene lost 4 bases, with 9 bases spanning the gap. In germline, CDR1 is GTSNPN, CDR2 SVGIG (reference sequence). This CDR3 is CAWRGDFYGYTF. In DNA, the CDR3 is TGTGCCTGGAGGGGGGACTTCTATGGCTACACCTTC.

The CDR3 sequence: CASSPRAQPQHF. In DNA, the CDR3 is TGTGCCAGCAGTCCCAGGGCGCAGCCCCAGCATTTT. This chain joins TRBV12-3 or TRBV12-4 and TRBJ1-5; TRBD1 is a possible D gene (5 bases). Deletions cut 5 bases from V and 7 bases from J, with 9 bases between. The CDR3 spans 12 residues.

The CDR3 DNA is TGTGCCAGCAGCTTGGATCAGGGGGTTTCACCCCTCCACTTT. This sequence encodes CASSLDQGVSPLHF. V gene TRBV5-4 combines with J gene TRBJ1-6, with 7 bases aligning to TRBD1. There are 14 residues in the CDR3. The V gene end was trimmed by 0 bases and the J gene end by 9 bases; junction bases not matched to a gene: 3. The germline gives CDR1 SGHNT, CDR2 YYREEE (reference sequence).

The chain carries TRBV5-1 and TRBJ2-3; 10 bases align to TRBD2. V lost 1 base to trimming and J lost 1 base; unmatched junction nucleotides: 9. Germline values: CDR1 SGHRS, CDR2 YFSETQ. The CDR3 contains 18 residues. The CDR3, as DNA: TGCGCCAGCAGCTTGAACTGGCAGCGGGGGGGCGGCACAGATACGCAGTATTTT. It translates to CASSLNWQRGGGTDTQYF.

V is TRBV13 and J is TRBJ1-2; D perhaps matches TRBD1 (5 bases). This CDR3 comprises 12 residues. V was cut by 5 bases and J by 7 bases, with 11 bases left in between. Germline V gives CDR1 PRHDT, CDR2 FYEKMQ (reference sequence). CDR3 DNA sequence: TGTGCCAGCAGCCCTAGGGGTCGTGGCTACACCTTC. It encodes CASSPRGRGYTF. The full variable domain, with the rest looked up from reference TRBV13 and TRBJ1-2, is AAGVIQSPRHLIKEKRETATLKCYPIPRHDTVYWYQQGPGQDPQFLISFYEKMQSDKGSIPDRFSAQQFSDYHSELNMSSLELGDSALYFCASSPRGRGYTFGSGTRLTVV.